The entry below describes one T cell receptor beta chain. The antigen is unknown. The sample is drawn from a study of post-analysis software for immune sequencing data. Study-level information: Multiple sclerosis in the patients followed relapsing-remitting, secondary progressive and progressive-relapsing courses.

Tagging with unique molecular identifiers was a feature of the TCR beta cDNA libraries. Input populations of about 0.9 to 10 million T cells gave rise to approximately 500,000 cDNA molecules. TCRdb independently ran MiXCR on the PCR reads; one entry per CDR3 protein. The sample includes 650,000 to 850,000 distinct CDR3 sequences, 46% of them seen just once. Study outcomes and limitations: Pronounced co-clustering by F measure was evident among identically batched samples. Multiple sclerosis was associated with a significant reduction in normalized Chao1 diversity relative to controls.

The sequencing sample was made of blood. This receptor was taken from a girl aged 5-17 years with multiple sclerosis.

The CDR3 protein is CASSLSRNPAGETQYF. The DNA of the CDR3 is TGTGCCAGCAGCTTGAGCCGGAACCCGGCGGGAGAGACCCAGTACTTC. The rearrangement uses TRBV5-6 and TRBJ2-5; the D gene is possibly TRBD2 (5 bases). Germline CDR1 is SGHDT and CDR2 is YYEEEE. V was trimmed by 1 base and J by 4 bases, leaving 17 bases between them. The CDR3 has 16 residues.